Listed below are T cell receptor beta chains from one sample, sequenced in a study of CD8+ T cells in alopecia areata. The protocol was immunoSEQ multiplex PCR, while the TCRdb copy is restricted to in-frame clones and leaves out a portion. The repertoire holds approximately 59,000 clones, under 55% seen once, with about 18% in the top ten. Here the sequenced sample was CD8+ T cells sorted from blood, taken at week 0. Source of these receptors: a human donor with alopecia areata. The CDR3 runs from the conserved cysteine through the conserved F or W. The D gene is left open where the match is weak. Clone size is given for some rows only: seen once, a few or many times, or a class if the clone is expanded.

clone_size | d_call | j_call | v_call | cdr3_aa | cdr3_nt
few | NA | TRBJ2-7 | TRBV4-3 | CASSLATTAYEQYF | TGCGCCAGCAGCCTCGCTACCACGGCCTACGAGCAGTACTTC
NA | TRBD2 | TRBJ2-1 | TRBV7-9 | CASSSPVGRAVVGEQFF | TGTGCCAGCAGCTCACCTGTCGGGAGGGCCGTTGTGGGTGAGCAGTTCTTC
NA | NA | TRBJ2-7 | TRBV30 | CAWSVLELANRKQYF | TGTGCCTGGAGTGTACTTGAACTGGCGAATAGGAAGCAGTACTTC
NA | NA | TRBJ2-1 | TRBV7-2 | CASSFRRGYEQFF | TGTGCCAGCAGCTTTCGCCGTGGGTATGAGCAGTTCTTC
NA | NA | TRBJ2-5 | TRBV7-2 | CASSPPGLSETQYF | TGTGCCAGCAGCCCCCCGGGGTTGTCGGAGACCCAGTACTTC
few | NA | TRBJ1-2 | TRBV29-1 | CSVELGYGYTF | TGCAGCGTTGAACTGGGGTATGGCTACACCTTC
few | NA | TRBJ2-7 | TRBV7-9 | CASSYLRDEQYF | TGTGCCAGCAGTTACCTCAGGGACGAGCAGTACTTC
NA | NA | TRBJ2-7 | TRBV7-2 | CASSSPAKGEQYF | TGTGCCAGCAGCTCGCCCGCTAAAGGCGAGCAGTACTTC
NA | TRBD1 | TRBJ1-1 | TRBV7-2 | CASSPLRTGNTEAFF | TGTGCCAGCAGCCCTTTGAGGACAGGGAACACTGAAGCTTTCTTT
few | NA | TRBJ1-2 | TRBV27 | CASSTTGMDYGYTF | TGTGCCAGCAGCACAACAGGGATGGACTATGGCTACACCTTC
few | TRBD2 | TRBJ2-3 | TRBV11-2 | CASSLTGLAGDTQYF | TGTGCCAGCAGCTTAACGGGACTAGCGGGAGATACGCAGTATTTT
few | NA | TRBJ2-7 | TRBV9 | CASSVSVSSYEQYF | TGTGCCAGCAGCGTTAGCGTGAGCTCCTACGAGCAGTACTTC
many | NA | TRBJ2-2 | TRBV6-4 | CASSDSSTGELFF | TGTGCCAGCAGTGACTCGAGCACCGGGGAGCTGTTTTTT
NA | NA | TRBJ2-5 | TRBV27 | CASSSHSLYQETQYF | TGTGCCAGCAGTTCTCACAGCTTGTACCAAGAGACCCAGTACTTC
NA | NA | TRBJ2-1 | TRBV28 | CASSLEEQDDHEQFF | TGTGCCAGCAGTTTGGAGGAGCAGGACGACCATGAGCAGTTCTTC
NA | NA | TRBJ1-1 | TRBV7-9 | CASQRVVNTEAFF | TGTGCCAGCCAGCGGGTCGTGAACACTGAAGCTTTCTTT
NA | NA | TRBJ2-6 | TRBV5-1 | CASSFDFSGANVLTF | TGCGCCAGCAGCTTCGATTTCTCTGGGGCCAACGTCCTGACTTTC
NA | TRBD2 | TRBJ2-2 | TRBV15 | CATSGGLAVNTGELFF | TGTGCCACCAGCGGAGGACTAGCGGTAAACACCGGGGAGCTGTTTTTT
few | NA | TRBJ2-2 | TRBV7-9 | CASSLMPGAGELFF | TGTGCCAGCAGCTTAATGCCGGGAGCCGGGGAGCTGTTTTTT
NA | NA | TRBJ2-2 | TRBV7-2 | CARRLQLNTGELFF | TGTGCCAGAAGGCTACAGCTTAACACCGGGGAGCTGTTTTTT
few | TRBD2 | TRBJ2-7 | TRBV6-1 | CASSEKTSGGVEQYF | TGTGCCAGCAGTGAAAAGACTAGCGGGGGAGTCGAGCAGTACTTC
few | TRBD2 | TRBJ2-1 | TRBV15 | CATSLGEGSSYNEQFF | TGTGCCACCAGCCTAGGGGAGGGGAGCTCCTACAATGAGCAGTTCTTC
few | NA | TRBJ2-5 | TRBV7-2 | CASRGIGRSPEQETQYF | TGTGCCAGCAGGGGAATCGGGAGATCGCCGGAGCAAGAGACCCAGTACTTC
NA | NA | TRBJ1-2 | TRBV30 | CAWMEGSYGYTF | TGTGCCTGGATGGAGGGTAGCTATGGCTACACCTTC
few | NA | TRBJ2-2 | TRBV14 | CASSQAGFPSGELFF | TGTGCCAGCAGCCAAGCGGGGTTCCCTTCCGGGGAGCTGTTTTTT
few | TRBD1 | TRBJ2-4 | TRBV25-1 | CASSPRDRKNIQYF | TGTGCCAGCTCCCCCCGGGACAGAAAAAACATTCAGTACTTC
NA | TRBD2 | TRBJ2-1 | TRBV29-1 | CSVVLAGNNEQFF | TGCAGCGTTGTACTAGCGGGAAACAATGAGCAGTTCTTC
NA | NA | TRBJ2-7 | TRBV5-4 | CASSSGSGPQYF | TGTGCCAGCAGCTCGGGAAGCGGCCCGCAGTACTTC
NA | NA | TRBJ2-3 | TRBV30 | CAWSTRTDTQYF | TGTGCCTGGAGTACGCGCACAGATACGCAGTATTTT
NA | NA | TRBJ1-4 | TRBV12-5 | CASGFEGGELFF | TGTGCTAGTGGTTTTGAGGGGGGGGAACTGTTTTTT
few | NA | TRBJ2-7 | TRBV7-9 | CASSLVRYEQYF | TGTGCCAGCAGCTTAGTCCGTTACGAGCAGTACTTC
NA | NA | TRBJ2-7 | TRBV14 | CASSQFGPVRTHEQYF | TGTGCCAGCAGCCAATTCGGGCCGGTTCGCACCCACGAGCAGTACTTC
NA | NA | TRBJ2-7 | TRBV29-1 | CSVVQGSYEQYF | TGCAGCGTAGTACAGGGAAGCTACGAGCAGTACTTC
once | NA | TRBJ2-7 | TRBV4-2 | CASSQKNSPSYEQYF | TGTGCCAGCAGCCAGAAAAATAGCCCCTCCTACGAGCAGTACTTC
few | TRBD2 | TRBJ2-1 | TRBV2 | CASTGLAVYNEQFF | TGTGCCAGCACGGGACTAGCGGTTTACAATGAGCAGTTCTTC
NA | NA | TRBJ1-2 | TRBV6-1 | CASSENYGYTF | TGTGCCAGCAGCGAGAACTATGGCTACACCTTC
few | NA | TRBJ2-1 | TRBV29-1 | CSVSGLSYNEQFF | TGCAGCGTGAGCGGTTTGTCCTACAATGAGCAGTTCTTC
NA | TRBD1 | TRBJ1-4 | TRBV4-3 | CASSQGTGVEEKLFF | TGCGCCAGCAGCCAAGGGACAGGGGTGGAAGAAAAACTGTTTTTT
few | TRBD2 | TRBJ2-2 | TRBV4-2 | CASSPLASGNTGELFF | TGTGCCAGCAGCCCCCTGGCTAGCGGGAACACCGGGGAGCTGTTTTTT
NA | TRBD1 | TRBJ1-5 | TRBV27 | CASRDRGSNQPQHF | TGTGCCAGCAGAGACAGGGGTAGCAATCAGCCCCAGCATTTT
NA | NA | TRBJ2-6 | TRBV27 | CASTHRGAGANVLTF | TGTGCCAGCACTCACCGGGGCGCTGGGGCCAACGTCCTGACTTTC
NA | NA | TRBJ2-7 | TRBV6-5 | CASLMPGVGQYF | TGTGCCAGCTTGATGCCAGGGGTCGGGCAGTACTTC
few | TRBD2 | TRBJ2-2 | TRBV4-1 | CASSQGRGLASTGELFF | TGCGCCAGCAGCCAAGGCCGGGGACTAGCGTCCACCGGGGAGCTGTTTTTT
NA | NA | TRBJ2-1 | TRBV9 | CASSVGPGAYNEQFF | TGTGCCAGCAGCGTAGGCCCGGGAGCCTACAATGAGCAGTTCTTC
NA | NA | TRBJ2-7 | TRBV7-9 | CASGSSYEQYF | TGTGCCAGCGGAAGCTCCTACGAGCAGTACTTC
once | TRBD2 | TRBJ2-1 | TRBV7-9 | CASRSAVLAGGAYNEQFF | TGTGCCAGCAGGTCAGCGGTACTAGCGGGGGGAGCCTACAATGAGCAGTTCTTC
few | NA | TRBJ1-1 | TRBV29-1 | CSGRWGYEAFF | TGCAGCGGAAGATGGGGTTATGAAGCTTTCTTT
NA | NA | TRBJ2-1 | TRBV5-1 | CASSLELGNEQFF | TGCGCCAGCAGCTTGGAATTGGGGAATGAGCAGTTCTTC
few | NA | TRBJ2-5 | TRBV5-1 | CASRGNRETQYF | TGCGCCAGCAGGGGAAACAGAGAGACCCAGTACTTC
NA | NA | TRBJ2-3 | TRBV29-1 | CSVVGRGTSTDTQYF | TGCAGCGTTGTTGGGAGAGGAACTAGCACAGATACGCAGTATTTT
NA | TRBD2 | TRBJ2-1 | TRBV29-1 | CSVGGIYNLLEQFF | TGCAGCGTCGGGGGGATCTACAACTTGCTCGAGCAGTTCTTC
NA | TRBD2 | TRBJ2-7 | TRBV7-9 | CASSKTSGIGSSYEQYF | TGTGCCAGCAGCAAGACTAGCGGGATAGGTAGCTCCTACGAGCAGTACTTC